This is a list of T cell receptor beta chains from one sample in a study of T-cell memory formation after mild COVID-19. Using its own MiXCR run on the 5' RACE reads, TCRdb lists one record per CDR3 protein. Of 150,000 or so distinct CDR3 sequences listed, approximately 14% are singletons. The sequencing input was PBMCs or a T cell subset sorted from them (not recorded which). These receptors were taken from an adult woman who had mild COVID-19 (a few samples of this study predate the infection). Cell type and time point are not known. Each CDR3 is given with its conserved first and last residue. The D gene is left open where the match is weak. Clone size is given for some rows only: seen once, a few or many times, or a class if the clone is expanded.

CASSFGQGQPQHF	TGTGCCAGCAGTTTCGGGCAGGGCCAGCCCCAGCATTTT	TRBV12-3/TRBV12-4	TRBJ1-5	.	few
CASSFVSSVMAQTTNEQLF	TGTGCCAGCAGTTTCGTATCTAGCGTAATGGCCCAAACAACGAATGAGCAGTTATTC	TRBV12-3/TRBV12-4	TRBJ2-1	.	.
CASSRDLPYEQYF	TGTGCCAGCAGCCGGGACCTGCCCTACGAGCAGTACTTC	TRBV5-5	TRBJ2-7	.	.
CASSLKGGQRNEKLFF	TGTGCCAGCAGCCTAAAAGGGGGACAGAGGAATGAAAAACTGTTTTTT	TRBV7-8	TRBJ1-4	TRBD1	many
CASSPGTLPAKNIQYF	TGTGCCAGTAGTCCCGGGACTTTACCAGCCAAAAACATTCAGTACTTC	TRBV19	TRBJ2-4	.	.
CASSFYVESGNTIYF	TGTGCCAGCAGCTTCTACGTTGAGTCTGGAAACACCATATATTTT	TRBV7-2	TRBJ1-3	.	few
CATSRRRGAHNEQFF	TGTGCCACCAGCAGGAGGAGGGGGGCCCACAATGAGCAGTTCTTC	TRBV15	TRBJ2-1	.	.
CSATGTGVQETQYF	TGCAGTGCTACGGGGACAGGGGTCCAAGAGACCCAGTACTTC	TRBV20-1	TRBJ2-5	TRBD1	few
CASSTRTSLTDTQYF	TGTGCCAGCAGTACCCGGACTAGCCTCACGGATACGCAGTATTTT	TRBV12-3/TRBV12-4	TRBJ2-3	TRBD2	few
CSPDRTGMAYEQYF	TGCAGCCCGGACCGTACAGGGATGGCCTACGAGCAGTACTTC	TRBV29-1	TRBJ2-7	.	many
CASRGTPSTDTQYF	TGTGCCAGCAGGGGGACACCTAGCACAGATACGCAGTATTTT	TRBV12-3/TRBV12-4	TRBJ2-3	.	few
CASSFTSGGYNEQFF	TGTGCCAGCAGCTTCACTAGCGGGGGTTACAATGAGCAGTTCTTC	TRBV7-2	TRBJ2-1	TRBD2	.
CASSLRTGGIGGELFF	TGTGCCAGCAGCCTACGGACAGGGGGTATCGGAGGGGAGCTGTTTTTT	TRBV3-1	TRBJ2-2	TRBD1	few
CASGDGGSYGYTF	TGTGCCAGCGGTGACGGTGGGAGCTATGGCTACACCTTC	TRBV9	TRBJ1-2	.	few
CASSDQHRGLNTEAFF	TGTGCCAGCAGCGACCAGCACAGGGGTTTGAACACTGAAGCTTTCTTT	TRBV7-8	TRBJ1-1	TRBD1	.